The TCR beta chain under discussion was sequenced for a study of cytomegalovirus exposure and HLA in healthy donors. Study-level results: Analysis was carried out at a later point, and it linked a missense DCLRE1C variant to TCR beta V- and J-gene trimming. About 87% or about 30% of the time was how often most TCR beta V segments were productive, according to an earlier analysis.

About this clone: Its target is not known.

Vbeta (60) and Jbeta (13) primers were used in the PCR. Profiled with immunoSEQ multiplex PCR; TCRdb holds only in-frame clones, not every one. This sample contains approximately 140,000 clones. This clonotype was obtained from a woman in her forties or fifties in good health and CMV-seronegative. Source material: PBMCs.

CDR3 sequence: CASSPPSGTEAFF. The CDR3 DNA reads TGTGCCAGCAGTCCTCCATCCGGCACTGAAGCTTTCTTT. The chain has TRBV6-6 and TRBJ1-1; D gene unclear. CDR3 size: 13 residues. CDR1 is MNHNY and CDR2 is SVGAGI in the germline V gene (reference sequence). Deletions cut 5 bases from V and 4 bases from J, with 11 bases between.